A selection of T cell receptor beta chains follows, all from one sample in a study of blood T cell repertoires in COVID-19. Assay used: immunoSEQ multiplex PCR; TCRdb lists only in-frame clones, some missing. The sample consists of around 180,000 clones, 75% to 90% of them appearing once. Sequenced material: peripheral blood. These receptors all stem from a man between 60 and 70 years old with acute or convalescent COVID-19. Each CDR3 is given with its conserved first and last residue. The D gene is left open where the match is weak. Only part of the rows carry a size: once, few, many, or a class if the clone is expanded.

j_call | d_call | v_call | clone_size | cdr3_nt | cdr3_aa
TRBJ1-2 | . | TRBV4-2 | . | TGTGCCAGCAGCCAAGAGACCGGTACACCAGGTTATGGCTACACCTTC | CASSQETGTPGYGYTF
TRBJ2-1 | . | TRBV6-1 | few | TGTGCCAGCAGTGAAATGCAGGGCCCCGGGCACAATGAGCAGTTCTTC | CASSEMQGPGHNEQFF
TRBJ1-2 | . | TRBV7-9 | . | TGTGCCAGCAGCTCCCACCCACGGGAGGGCTACACCTTC | CASSSHPREGYTF
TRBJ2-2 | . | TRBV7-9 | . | TGTTGTCCCGGCGGATCGAACACCGGGGAGCTGTTTTTT | CCPGGSNTGELFF
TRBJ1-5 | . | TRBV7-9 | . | TGTGCCAGCAGCCGTTCCGGACAGAACAATCAGCCCCAGCATTTT | CASSRSGQNNQPQHF
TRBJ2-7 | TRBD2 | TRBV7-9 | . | TGTGCCAGCAGGGGGGGACTAGCGGGAGCTTACGAGCAGTACTTC | CASRGGLAGAYEQYF
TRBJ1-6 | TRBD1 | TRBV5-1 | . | TGCGCCAGCAGCACCGAAAACAGGGGTGGGGATTCACCCCTCCACTTT | CASSTENRGGDSPLHF
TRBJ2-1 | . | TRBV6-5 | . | TGTGCCAGCAGAGACCACACACAGGGTTATAAGTTCTTC | CASRDHTQGYKFF
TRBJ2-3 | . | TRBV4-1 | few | TGCGCCAGCAGCCAAGATGGACAAAGCACAGATACGCAGTATTTT | CASSQDGQSTDTQYF
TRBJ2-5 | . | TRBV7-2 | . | TGTGCCAGCAGCTCCAGGGTTCAAGAGACCCAGTACTTC | CASSSRVQETQYF
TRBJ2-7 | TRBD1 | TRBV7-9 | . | TGTGCCAGCAGCTTAAGGGACAGGGTTCACGATCCCTACGAGCAGTACTTC | CASSLRDRVHDPYEQYF
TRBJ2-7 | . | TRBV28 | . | TGTGCCAGTTATGAAAGGAGCTACGAGCAGTACTTC | CASYERSYEQYF
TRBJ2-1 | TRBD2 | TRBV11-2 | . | TGTGCCAGCAGCCCCAGACTAGCGGGGTACAATGAGCAGTTCTTC | CASSPRLAGYNEQFF
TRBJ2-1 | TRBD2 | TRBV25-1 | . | TGTGCCAGCAGTAAGACTAGCGGGAGCTATGAGCAGTTCTTC | CASSKTSGSYEQFF
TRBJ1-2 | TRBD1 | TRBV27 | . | TGTGCCAGCAGTTTAATGGGACAGCCTAACTATGGCTACACCTTC | CASSLMGQPNYGYTF
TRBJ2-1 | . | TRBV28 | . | TGTGCCAGCGCCCAGCGTCCCTACAATGAGCAGTTCTTC | CASAQRPYNEQFF
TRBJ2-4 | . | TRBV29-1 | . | TGCAGCGTCCAGAAGAGGTGGGTAGCCAAAAACATTCAGTACTTC | CSVQKRWVAKNIQYF
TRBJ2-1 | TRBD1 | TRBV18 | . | TGTGCCAGCTCAGACAGGGGGCTGGGGAATGAGCAGTTCTTC | CASSDRGLGNEQFF